What follows are 2 T cell receptor beta chains derived from one specimen sequenced in a study of blood T cell repertoires in COVID-19. TCRdb keeps only in-frame clones here, not all; method: immunoSEQ multiplex PCR. The sample carries about 140,000 clones, over 60% recorded once. The specimen was peripheral blood. Receptors originate from an elderly man with acute or convalescent COVID-19.

The J gene is TRBJ2-7, the V gene TRBV18; D is unclear. This CDR3 contains 13 residues. Germline V gene data show CDR1 as KGHSH and CDR2 as LQKENI. The V gene lost 3 bases and the J gene lost 1 base, with 7 bases spanning the gap. The CDR3 loop reads CASSPQASYEQYF. The CDR3 coding sequence is TGTGCCAGCTCACCCCAAGCTTCCTACGAGCAGTACTTC.

This chain connects TRBV7-9 to TRBJ2-3; D remains ambiguous. With 3 bases removed from V and 6 bases from J, the gap between germline ends came to 13 bases. Per the germline V gene, CDR1 is SEHNR and CDR2 is FQNEAQ (reference sequence). The CDR3 totals 14 residues. The CDR3 loop reads CASSFNSPPDTQYF. The CDR3 region has the DNA TGTGCCAGCAGCTTCAACTCCCCCCCGGATACGCAGTATTTT.